This paragraph covers one TCR beta chain sequence. The antigen remains undetermined. Per the germline V gene, CDR1 is SEHNR and CDR2 is FQNEAQ (reference sequence). CDR3 length equals 15 residues. Next came a second PCR, run for about 6 to 12 cycles, which used a sample-barcoded 5' primer along with a J-beta primer mix. Each cDNA molecule was tagged by a template-switch adaptor with 12 random nucleotides. TCRdb re-analysed the 5' RACE reads in MiXCR, keeping a single row per CDR3 protein. Here the sample spans 650,000 to 800,000 distinct CDR3 sequences, under 55% being singletons. This specimen comes from a study of blood T cells in healthy people across ages. Study-wide findings and caveats: Changes seen in expanded clonotypes were possibly confounded by donor CMV status left unknown.

The rearrangement uses TRBV7-9 and TRBJ2-5; either TRBD1 or TRBD2 may supply D (5 bases each). The assigned J gene may be wrong: the sequence end matches TRBJ2-7 better. Material: blood. This receptor was taken from a man in his 60s in good health. Here the CDR3 reads CASSLRGPGVYEQYF. CDR3 DNA: TGTGCCAGCAGCTTGAGGGGTCCAGGTGTCTACGAGCAGTACTTC.